A single sample gave rise to the 8 T cell receptor beta chains below, sequenced in a study of T cell repertoires in cytomegalovirus infection. These receptors have no known antigen. TCRdb processed the reads anew with MiXCR; each CDR3 protein has one entry. The sample records approximately 910,000 distinct CDR3 sequences, roughly 31% being singletons. The material was cultured CD8+ T cells from PBMCs, obtained from culture after CMV antigen stimulation. The receptors were sampled from a human donor in good health (CMV status not recorded). Some clones in this sample may be carry-over from other donors' samples.

This rearrangement joins TRBV5-6 to TRBJ2-1; D is ambiguous. Germline CDR1 SGHDT, CDR2 YYEEEE. Trimming left V 5 bases short and J 1 base short, with 13 bases between. The CDR3 length is 15 residues. The CDR3: CASSLITSSYNEQFF. The CDR3 region has the DNA TGTGCCAGCAGTCTGATCACTTCTTCCTACAATGAGCAGTTCTTC. The whole variable domain, remainder taken from reference TRBV5-6 and TRBJ2-1, is DAGVTQSPTHLIKTRGQQVTLRCSPKSGHDTVSWYQQALGQGPQFIFQYYEEEERQRGNFPDRFSGHQFPNYSSELNVNALLLGDSALYLCASSLITSSYNEQFFGPGTRLTVL.

The V gene is TRBV10-2, the J gene TRBJ1-5; 7 bases match TRBD1. Unmatched junction bases numbered 5, after V lost 0 bases and J lost 3 bases. The CDR3 length is 16 residues. Germline V lookup: CDR1 WSHSY, CDR2 SAAADI. CDR3 amino acids: CASSESSDRVNQPQHF. The CDR3 DNA is TGCGCCAGCAGTGAGTCCTCAGACAGGGTCAATCAGCCCCAGCATTTT.

This clonotype has a handful of counts. The V gene is TRBV12-3 or TRBV12-4, the J gene TRBJ1-2; 9 bases align to TRBD1. The ends lost 5 bases at V and 4 bases at J; junction bases unmatched: 11. The CDR3 loop spans 16 amino acids. Here the CDR3 reads CASSPRGTGLSYGYTF. In DNA form, the CDR3 reads TGTGCCAGCAGTCCCCGTGGGACAGGGCTGTCCTATGGCTACACCTTC.

The V call is TRBV7-6, the J call TRBJ1-1; D remains unclear. Germline values: CDR1 SGHVS, CDR2 FNYEAQ. Trimming took off 1 base at V and 2 bases at J, with 8 bases between the two ends. This CDR3 is built from 14 residues. The CDR3 sequence: CASSLGEVNTEAFF. CDR3 nucleotide sequence: TGTGCCAGCAGCTTAGGGGAGGTCAACACTGAAGCTTTCTTT.

The chain recombines TRBV25-1 with TRBJ2-4, with 11 bases aligning to TRBD1. Trimming removed 3 bases from V and 9 bases from J; junction bases left unmatched: 4. Germline V gene data show CDR1 as MGHDK and CDR2 as SYGVNS. There are 14 residues in the CDR3. In nucleotides, the CDR3 is TGTGCCAGCAGTGAGGCCGGGACAGGGGGCATTCAGTACTTC. It is translated as CASSEAGTGGIQYF.

The chain joins TRBV2 to TRBJ2-5; 11 bases are a match to TRBD1. The CDR3 consists of 14 residues. The germline gives CDR1 SNHLY, CDR2 FYNNEI. Trimming at V came to 5 bases and at J to 5 bases, leaving 4 bases not matched to a gene. The DNA for the CDR3 is TGTGCCAGCAGTTGGACAGGGGGCGCGGAGACCCAGTACTTC. Translating gives CASSWTGGAETQYF.

This rearrangement joins TRBV2 to TRBJ1-1, with TRBD1 as a possible D gene (6 bases). This CDR3 comprises 13 residues. The germline V gene encodes CDR1 SNHLY and CDR2 FYNNEI. V was trimmed by 8 bases and J by 5 bases, leaving 15 bases between them. The CDR3 bases are TGTGCCAGCGGGGGCGGGGGGCGAACTGAAGCTTTCTTT. Its translation is CASGGGGRTEAFF.

This clonotype was detected ten times or more. The chain combines TRBV7-8 with TRBJ2-5; the match to TRBD1 covers 9 bases. The V gene end was trimmed by 1 base and the J gene end by 2 bases; junction bases not matched to a gene: 8. CDR1 and CDR2 from the germline V gene are SGHVS and FQNEAQ. The CDR3 has 17 residues. In DNA, the CDR3 is TGTGCCAGCAGCTTAGAATATTTACAGGGGGCACAAGAGACCCAGTACTTC. Translation gives CASSLEYLQGAQETQYF. The full variable domain, in which reference TRBV7-8 and TRBJ2-5 provide the parts outside the CDR3, is GAGVSQSPRYKVAKRGQDVALRCDPISGHVSLFWYQQALGQGPEFLTYFQNEAQLDKSGLPSDRFFAERPEGSVSTLKIQRTQQEDSAVYLCASSLEYLQGAQETQYFGPGTRLLVL.